The T cell receptor beta chain under discussion was sequenced for a study of beta chain features in type 1 diabetes. Across the study: All samples combined gave roughly 100,000,000 sorted cells for examination.

This clone came up a few times. Its specificity is not known. Investigators reverse transcribed all isolated RNA, so they sequenced expressed TCRB transcripts. Sequenced by immunoSEQ multiplex PCR; TCRdb stores in-frame clones only, minus some. The sample consists of fewer than 450,000 clones, approximately 12% of them appearing once. CD45RO/CCR7/CD25/CD127/CD95/CD27 staining was used to isolate CD4+ naive, central memory, regulatory and stem cell-like memory cells by sorting. This CDR3 contains 16 residues. CDR1 KGHSH and CDR2 LQKENI come from the germline V gene. V gave up 1 base and J gave up 0 bases, with 11 bases separating them. Findings and caveats of the study: A pattern of fewer insertions and more deletions at VDJ junctions was seen in type 1 diabetes patients. TCRB CDR3s from Type 1 diabetes patients were moderately but significantly shorter in all four CD4+ subsets. Researchers could not determine here whether HLA type influences TCRB rearrangement.

The V gene is TRBV18, the J gene TRBJ2-3; possibly TRBD2 for D (6 bases). The TCR sequence derives from a woman aged 18 to 35 with type 1 diabetes. Sample: naive CD4+ T cells from blood. As DNA, the CDR3 is TGTGCCAGCTCACCACACGTCGGGACTAGCACAGATACGCAGTATTTT. Translated: CASSPHVGTSTDTQYF.